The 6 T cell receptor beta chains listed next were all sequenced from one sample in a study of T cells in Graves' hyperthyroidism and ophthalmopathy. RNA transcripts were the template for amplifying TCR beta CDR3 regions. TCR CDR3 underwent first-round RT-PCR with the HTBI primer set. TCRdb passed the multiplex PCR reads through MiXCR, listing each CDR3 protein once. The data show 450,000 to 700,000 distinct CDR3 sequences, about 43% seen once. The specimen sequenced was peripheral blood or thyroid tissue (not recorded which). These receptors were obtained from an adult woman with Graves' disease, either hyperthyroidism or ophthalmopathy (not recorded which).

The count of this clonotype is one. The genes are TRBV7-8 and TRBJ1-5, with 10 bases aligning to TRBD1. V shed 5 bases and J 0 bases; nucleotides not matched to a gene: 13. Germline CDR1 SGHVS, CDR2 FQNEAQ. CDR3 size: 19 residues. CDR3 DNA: TGTGCCAGCAGCACGTACCAAGACAGGGGGCGCGGTAGCAATCAGCCCCAGCATTTT. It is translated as CASSTYQDRGRGSNQPQHF.

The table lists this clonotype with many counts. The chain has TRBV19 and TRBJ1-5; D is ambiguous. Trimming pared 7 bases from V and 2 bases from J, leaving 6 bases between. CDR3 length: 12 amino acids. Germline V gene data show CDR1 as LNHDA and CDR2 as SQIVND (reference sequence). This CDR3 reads CASTVGNQPQHF. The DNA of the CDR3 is TGTGCCAGTACTGTAGGCAATCAGCCCCAGCATTTT.

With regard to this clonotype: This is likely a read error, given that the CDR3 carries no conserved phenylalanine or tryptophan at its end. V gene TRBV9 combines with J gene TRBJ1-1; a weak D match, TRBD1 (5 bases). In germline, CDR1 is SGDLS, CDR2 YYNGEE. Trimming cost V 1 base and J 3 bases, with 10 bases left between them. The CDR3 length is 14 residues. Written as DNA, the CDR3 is TGTGCCAGCAGCGTAACTGGGGGAGACACTGAAGCTTTCCTT. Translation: CASSVTGGDTEAFL.

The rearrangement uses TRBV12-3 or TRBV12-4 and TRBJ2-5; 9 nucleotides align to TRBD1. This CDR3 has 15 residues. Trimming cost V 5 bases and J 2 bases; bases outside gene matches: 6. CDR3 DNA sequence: TGTGCCAGCAGTCTCCGGGACAGGGCTCAAGAGACCCAGTACTTC. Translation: CASSLRDRAQETQYF.

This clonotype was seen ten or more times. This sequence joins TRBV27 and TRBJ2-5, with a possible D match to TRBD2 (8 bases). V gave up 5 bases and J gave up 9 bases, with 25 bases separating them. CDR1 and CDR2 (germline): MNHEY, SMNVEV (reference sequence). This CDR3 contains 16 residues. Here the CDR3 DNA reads TGTGCCAGCAGTCTTGATCCGGGACTAGGGGGCAGGGCCCAGTACTTC. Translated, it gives CASSLDPGLGGRAQYF.

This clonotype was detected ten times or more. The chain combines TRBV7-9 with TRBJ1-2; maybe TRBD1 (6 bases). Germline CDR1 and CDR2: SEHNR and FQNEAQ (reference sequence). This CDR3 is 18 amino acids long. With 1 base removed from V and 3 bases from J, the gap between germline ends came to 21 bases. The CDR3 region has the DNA TGTGCCAGCAGCTTAGTCCACAGGGAGGTTAGCGGTGACTATGGCTACACCTTC. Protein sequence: CASSLVHREVSGDYGYTF.